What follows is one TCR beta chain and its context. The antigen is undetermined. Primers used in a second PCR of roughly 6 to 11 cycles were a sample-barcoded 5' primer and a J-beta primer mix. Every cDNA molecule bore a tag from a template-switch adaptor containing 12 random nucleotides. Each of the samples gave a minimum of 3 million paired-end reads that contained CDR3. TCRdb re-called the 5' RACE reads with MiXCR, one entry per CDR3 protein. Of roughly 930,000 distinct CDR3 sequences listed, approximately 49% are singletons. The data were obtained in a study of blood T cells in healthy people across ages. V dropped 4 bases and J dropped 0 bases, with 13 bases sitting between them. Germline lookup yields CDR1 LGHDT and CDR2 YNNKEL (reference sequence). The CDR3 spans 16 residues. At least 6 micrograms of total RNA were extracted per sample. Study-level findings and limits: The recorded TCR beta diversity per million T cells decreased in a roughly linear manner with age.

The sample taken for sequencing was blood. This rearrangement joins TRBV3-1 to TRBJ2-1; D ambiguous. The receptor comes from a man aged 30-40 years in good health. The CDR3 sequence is CASSRDSWSSYNEQFF. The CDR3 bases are TGTGCCAGCAGCCGAGATAGCTGGAGCTCCTACAATGAGCAGTTCTTC.